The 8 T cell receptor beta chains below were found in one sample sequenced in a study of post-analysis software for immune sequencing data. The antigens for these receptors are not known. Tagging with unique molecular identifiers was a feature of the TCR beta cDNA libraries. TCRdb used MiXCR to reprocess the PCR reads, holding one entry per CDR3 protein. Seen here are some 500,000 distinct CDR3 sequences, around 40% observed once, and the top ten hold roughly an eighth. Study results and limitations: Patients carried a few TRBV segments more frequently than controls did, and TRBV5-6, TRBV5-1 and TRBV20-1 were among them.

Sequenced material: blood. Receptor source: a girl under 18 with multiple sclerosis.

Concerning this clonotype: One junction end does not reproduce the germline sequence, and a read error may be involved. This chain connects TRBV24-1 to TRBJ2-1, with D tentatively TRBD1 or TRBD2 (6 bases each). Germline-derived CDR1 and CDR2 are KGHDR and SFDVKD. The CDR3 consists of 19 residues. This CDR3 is CATSDLGRGEEGNGNEQFF. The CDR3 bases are TGTGCCACCAGTGACCTGGGAAGGGGGGAAGAGGGAAATGGGAATGAACAGTTCTTC.

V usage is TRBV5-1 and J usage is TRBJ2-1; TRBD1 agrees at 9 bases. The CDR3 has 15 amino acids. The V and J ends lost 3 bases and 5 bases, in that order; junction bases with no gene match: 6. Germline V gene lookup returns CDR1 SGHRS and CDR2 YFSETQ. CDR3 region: CASSSGTGNNNEQFF. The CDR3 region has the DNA TGCGCCAGCAGCTCCGGGACAGGGAATAACAATGAGCAGTTCTTC.

CDR3 DNA sequence: TGCGCCAGCAGCCAAGACAGGATAAACACTGAAGCTTTCTTT. As protein: CASSQDRINTEAFF. The chain is built from TRBV4-3 and TRBJ1-1; D uncertain. Germline V CDR1 and CDR2: LGHNA, YSLEER. The CDR3 consists of 14 residues. Trimming stripped 0 bases from V and 2 bases from J, with 7 bases between.

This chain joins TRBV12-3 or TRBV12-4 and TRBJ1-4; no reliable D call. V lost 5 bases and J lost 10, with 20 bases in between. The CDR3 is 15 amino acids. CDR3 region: CASSVRTAKSGKLFF. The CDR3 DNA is TGTGCCAGCAGTGTCCGGACCGCCAAGTCTGGAAAACTGTTTTTT.

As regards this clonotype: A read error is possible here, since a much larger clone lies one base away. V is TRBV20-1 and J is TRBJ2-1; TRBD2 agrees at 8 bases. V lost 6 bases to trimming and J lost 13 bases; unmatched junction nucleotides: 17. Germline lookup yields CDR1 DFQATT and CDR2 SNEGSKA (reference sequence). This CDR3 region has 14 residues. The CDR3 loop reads CSAPGAGKRETQFF. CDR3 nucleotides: TGCAGTGCGCCTGGGGCAGGGAAGCGGGAGACCCAGTTCTTC.

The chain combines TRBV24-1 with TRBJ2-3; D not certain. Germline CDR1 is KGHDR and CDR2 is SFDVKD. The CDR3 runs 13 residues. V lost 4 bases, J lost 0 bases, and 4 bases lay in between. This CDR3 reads CATSDSSTDTQYF. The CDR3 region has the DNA TGTGCCACCAGTGACAGCAGCACAGATACGCAGTATTTT.

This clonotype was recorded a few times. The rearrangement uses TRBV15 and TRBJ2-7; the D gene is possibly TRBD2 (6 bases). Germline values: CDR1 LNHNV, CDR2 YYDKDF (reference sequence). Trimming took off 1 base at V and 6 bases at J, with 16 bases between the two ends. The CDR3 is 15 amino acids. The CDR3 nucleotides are TGTGCCACCAGCAGAGGCGGGATGGAATCGGGCGAGCAGTACTTC. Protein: CATSRGGMESGEQYF.

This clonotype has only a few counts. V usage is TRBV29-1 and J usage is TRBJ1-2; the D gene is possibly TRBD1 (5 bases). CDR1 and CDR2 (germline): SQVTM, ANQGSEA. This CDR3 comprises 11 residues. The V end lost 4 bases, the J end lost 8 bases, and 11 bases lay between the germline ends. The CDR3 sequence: CSVVAREGYTF. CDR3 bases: TGCAGCGTTGTTGCCAGGGAGGGCTACACCTTC.